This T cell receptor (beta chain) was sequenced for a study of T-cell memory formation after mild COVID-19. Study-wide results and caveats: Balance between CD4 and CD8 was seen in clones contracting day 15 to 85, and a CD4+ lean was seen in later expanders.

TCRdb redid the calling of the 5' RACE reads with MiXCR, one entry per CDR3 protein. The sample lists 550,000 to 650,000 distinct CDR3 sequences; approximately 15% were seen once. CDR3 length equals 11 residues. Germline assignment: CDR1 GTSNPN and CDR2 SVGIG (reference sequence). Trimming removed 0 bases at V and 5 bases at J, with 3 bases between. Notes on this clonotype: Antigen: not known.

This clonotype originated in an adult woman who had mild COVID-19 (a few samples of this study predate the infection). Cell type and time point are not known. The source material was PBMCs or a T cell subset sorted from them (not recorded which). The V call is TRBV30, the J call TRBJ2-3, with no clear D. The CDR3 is CAWSVGDTQYF. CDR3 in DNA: TGTGCCTGGAGTGTGGGAGATACGCAGTATTTT.